This entry lists 24 T cell receptor beta chains sequenced from one sample in a study of CD8+CD57+ T cells in acquired aplastic anemia. Genomic DNA provided the template from which TCR beta VDJ and CDR3 profiles were obtained. From the reads, TCRdb called clonotypes with MiXCR, one entry per CDR3 protein. In the table there are around 200,000 distinct CDR3 sequences, about 59% of which are singletons. Sequencing was carried out using sorted CD4+, CD8+, or CD8+CD57+ T cells (not recorded which) from PBMCs. The receptors come from a human donor in good health.

V is TRBV9 and J is TRBJ1-3; D uncertain. V lost 4 bases and J 0 bases, leaving 11 bases between the germline ends. CDR1 and CDR2 (germline): SGDLS, YYNGEE. The CDR3 extends over 15 amino acids. The CDR3 sequence: CASSRDGASGNTIYF. CDR3 coding DNA: TGTGCCAGCAGCCGAGACGGAGCCTCTGGAAACACCATATATTTT.

This clonotype was detected many times. The chain links TRBV15 to TRBJ2-1; D is ambiguous. Trimming took off 0 bases at V and 3 bases at J, with 12 bases between the two ends. Germline assignment: CDR1 LNHNV and CDR2 YYDKDF (reference sequence). The CDR3 extends over 16 amino acids. The CDR3 spells CATSRELGFNYNEQFF. The CDR3 DNA reads TGTGCCACCAGCAGAGAATTGGGTTTTAACTACAATGAGCAGTTCTTC.

The gene calls are TRBV20-1 and TRBJ2-7, with 13 bases aligning to TRBD2. V lost 5 bases, J lost 1 base, and 5 bases stayed unmatched. The CDR3 extends over 15 amino acids. Germline V gene sequence: CDR1 DFQATT, CDR2 SNEGSKA (reference sequence). The DNA for the CDR3 is TGCAGTGCTCCCTTACTAGCGGGAGGGTCCTACGAGCAGTACTTC. Amino acid sequence: CSAPLLAGGSYEQYF.

CDR3 protein: CAIDSGSRNTGELFF. CDR3 DNA sequence: TGTGCCATCGATAGCGGGTCCCGAAACACCGGGGAGCTGTTTTTT. The chain employs TRBV10-3 and TRBJ2-2, with TRBD2 matching 7 bases. J lost 2 bases, V lost 8 bases, and 8 bases had no gene match. This CDR3 contains 15 residues. In germline, CDR1 is ENHRY, CDR2 SYGVKD.

The chain employs TRBV11-1 and TRBJ1-5; D not certain. Germline V CDR1 and CDR2: SGHAT, FQDESV (reference sequence). With 6 bases removed from V and 7 bases from J, the gap between germline ends came to 16 bases. The CDR3 runs to 14 residues. The CDR3 loop is CASRHEGFAQPQHF. The CDR3 DNA is TGTGCCAGCAGACACGAAGGGTTTGCGCAGCCCCAGCATTTT.

For this clonotype: One end of the junction varies from germline; a read error may be responsible. The chain is built from TRBV7-7 and TRBJ2-6; D is possibly TRBD1 (5 bases). Per the germline V gene, CDR1 is SSHAT and CDR2 is FNYEAQ (reference sequence). The CDR3 covers 14 residues. CDR3 DNA sequence: TGTGCTAGCAGCCAGGGCAATGGGGCCAACGTCCTGACTTTC. This sequence encodes CASSQGNGANVLTF.

This clonotype was observed a few times. The chain employs TRBV29-1 and TRBJ2-7, with D perhaps TRBD2 (6 bases). V dropped 3 bases and J dropped 4 bases, with 19 bases sitting between them. CDR1 is SQVTM and CDR2 is ANQGSEA in the germline V gene. This CDR3 is built from 15 residues. CDR3 protein: CSVDQGWGDGYEQYF. For the CDR3, the DNA is TGCAGCGTTGATCAAGGGTGGGGGGATGGGTACGAGCAGTACTTC.

This clonotype showed up many times. The chain is built from TRBV5-6 and TRBJ2-2, with D possibly matching TRBD2 (6 bases). Per germline, CDR1 SGHDT and CDR2 YYEEEE. The CDR3 is 13 amino acids. Deletions cut 9 bases from V and 7 bases from J, with 16 bases between. CDR3 sequence reads: CATHLGGDGELFF. CDR3 DNA sequence: TGTGCCACCCATTTGGGGGGAGACGGGGAGCTGTTTTTT.

The V call is TRBV3-1, the J call TRBJ1-2; D unclear. The V and J ends lost 0 bases and 7 bases respectively, with 9 bases between them. Per the germline V gene, CDR1 is LGHDT and CDR2 is YNNKEL (reference sequence). This CDR3 is 13 amino acids long. The CDR3 loop reads CASSQERDVGYTF. The DNA of the CDR3 is TGTGCCAGCAGCCAAGAGCGGGATGTTGGCTACACCTTC.

The V call is TRBV24-1, the J call TRBJ1-5, with a possible D match to TRBD1 (6 bases). Germline CDR1 KGHDR, CDR2 SFDVKD. The length of the CDR3 is 16 residues. Deletions cut 3 bases from V and 6 bases from J, with 17 bases between. The chain's CDR3 is CATSDPLTGLGQPQHF. CDR3 nucleotides: TGTGCCACCAGTGATCCCCTCACAGGGTTGGGTCAGCCCCAGCATTTT.

This sequence joins TRBV9 and TRBJ1-1; 8 bases fit TRBD1. CDR3 size: 14 residues. Germline V gene lookup returns CDR1 SGDLS and CDR2 YYNGEE. V shed 0 bases and J 4 bases; nucleotides not matched to a gene: 2. CDR3 protein: CASSVADRVTEAFF. The DNA for the CDR3 is TGTGCCAGCAGCGTAGCGGACAGGGTCACTGAAGCTTTCTTT.

In its sample, this clonotype was seen a few times. V usage is TRBV20-1 and J usage is TRBJ2-7; 9 bases map to TRBD1. With V trimmed by 5 bases and J by 3 bases, 8 bases remained unmatched. This CDR3 is built from 14 residues. Germline CDR1 reads DFQATT; CDR2 reads SNEGSKA (reference sequence). DNA of the CDR3: TGCAGTGCTCCCAGCCGGGACAGGGACTACGAGCAGTACTTC. This encodes CSAPSRDRDYEQYF.

V is TRBV9 and J is TRBJ1-2; D is uncertain. Per germline, CDR1 SGDLS and CDR2 YYNGEE. The V end lost 1 base, the J end lost 3 bases, and 13 bases lay between the germline ends. CDR3 length: 15 residues. CDR3: CASSVSEFDHYGYTF. The CDR3 DNA reads TGTGCCAGCAGCGTATCTGAGTTCGACCACTATGGCTACACCTTC.

This clonotype has just a few counts. The chain couples TRBV12-5 to TRBJ2-1; tentatively, D is TRBD1 (6 bases). There are 16 residues in the CDR3. Germline-derived CDR1 and CDR2 are LGHNT and FRNRAP. The CDR3 sequence is CASSPWDTSSYNEQFF. The CDR3, as DNA: TGTGCCAGCTCACCTTGGGACACGAGCTCCTACAATGAGCAGTTCTTC.

This rearrangement joins TRBV2 to TRBJ1-4, with TRBD1 identical over 9 bases. Germline CDR1 and CDR2: SNHLY and FYNNEI. V lost 6 bases to trimming and J lost 8 bases; unmatched junction nucleotides: 13. The CDR3 consists of 16 residues. This chain's CDR3 is CASRLGGQGRGEKLFF. In DNA form, the CDR3 reads TGTGCCAGCAGGCTAGGGGGACAGGGAAGAGGCGAAAAACTGTTTTTT.

This clonotype was counted only a few times. This rearrangement joins TRBV27 to TRBJ2-2; maybe TRBD2 (6 bases). The ends were cut back, 6 bases at V and 6 bases at J, with 17 bases in the middle. Germline CDR1 and CDR2: MNHEY and SMNVEV (reference sequence). This CDR3 is 15 amino acids long. The CDR3 DNA follows: TGTGCCAGCAGGGAGGGACCCGGGGGAGCCGGGGAGCTGTTTTTT. As protein: CASREGPGGAGELFF.

The rearrangement uses TRBV7-8 and TRBJ1-1; 7 bases agree with TRBD1. The V gene end was trimmed by 5 bases and the J gene end by 0 bases; junction bases not matched to a gene: 6. Germline V lookup: CDR1 SGHVS, CDR2 FQNEAQ. The CDR3 consists of 15 residues. CDR3 bases: TGTGCCAGCAGCACAAGGACAGGAATGAACACTGAAGCTTTCTTT. It codes for CASSTRTGMNTEAFF.

The CDR3 coding sequence is TGCAGTGCTACCGGACAGAACAATGAGCAGTTCTTC. Its translation: CSATGQNNEQFF. The rearrangement uses TRBV20-1 and TRBJ2-1, with D possibly TRBD1 on 6 matching bases. Trimming removed 4 bases at V and 5 bases at J, with 9 bases between. Germline V gene data show CDR1 as DFQATT and CDR2 as SNEGSKA (reference sequence). The CDR3 length is 12 residues.

In regard to this clonotype: At one of its ends the junction is not consistent with the germline gene, which may arise from a read error. The chain links TRBV9 to TRBJ1-2; unclear D gene. The CDR3 has 15 amino acids. Germline-derived CDR1 and CDR2 are SGDLS and YYNGEE. In DNA, the CDR3 is TGTGCCAGCAGCGTAGAGGGTGTGGGGAACTATGGCTACGCCTTC. It is translated as CASSVEGVGNYGYAF. Full variable domain (rest looked up from reference TRBV9 and TRBJ1-2): DSGVTQTPKHLITATGQRVTLRCSPRSGDLSVYWYQQSLDQGLQFLIQYYNGEERAKGNILERFSAQQFPDLHSELNLSSLELGDSALYFCASSVEGVGNYGYAFGSGTRLTVV.

This clonotype was counted ten times or more. The rearrangement joins TRBV5-5 to TRBJ1-2, with 11 bases identical to TRBD1. There are 15 residues in the CDR3. CDR1 and CDR2 (germline): SGHKS, YYEKEE (reference sequence). Unmatched junction bases numbered 9, after V lost 4 bases and J lost 7 bases. CDR3 amino acids: CASSLGTGGSVGYTF. CDR3 coding DNA: TGTGCCAGCAGCCTTGGGACAGGGGGTTCGGTTGGCTACACCTTC.

This clonotype occurred many times. The chain joins TRBV4-3 to TRBJ1-6, with a possible D match to TRBD1 (5 bases). The CDR3 extends over 13 amino acids. CDR1 LGHNA and CDR2 YSLEER come from the germline V gene. Deletions cut 3 bases from V and 17 bases from J, with 17 bases between. CDR3 loop: CASSHGQGSKFHF. The CDR3 DNA reads as TGCGCCAGCAGCCACGGACAAGGGTCGAAGTTCCACTTT.

For this clonotype: An end of the junction does not agree with germline; a read error may underlie this. The chain joins TRBV7-8 to TRBJ1-4, with unresolved D. Germline loops: CDR1 SGHVS, CDR2 FQNEAQ. The CDR3 contains 12 residues. CDR3 in DNA: TGTGCCAGCAGCTTAGATATAGCGGGAGGTAATTTT. Encoded protein: CASSLDIAGGNF.

As concerns this clonotype: A read error may account for a junction end that differs from germline. The chain links TRBV2 to TRBJ2-3; D unresolved. The germline V gene encodes CDR1 SNHLY and CDR2 FYNNEI. CDR3 length equals 12 residues. CDR3 DNA sequence: TGTACCAGCAGTGAGCGCACAGATACGCAGTATTTT. This codes for CTSSERTDTQYF.

The CDR3 sequence: CASSLRGSGGDNEQFF. CDR3 DNA: TGTGCCAGCAGCTTAAGGGGCAGCGGGGGGGACAATGAGCAGTTCTTC. This chain joins TRBV7-3 and TRBJ2-1, with 10 bases that match TRBD2. This CDR3 has 16 residues. CDR1 and CDR2 from the germline V gene are SGHTA and FQGTGA. Trimming cost V 1 base and J 5 bases; bases outside gene matches: 5.